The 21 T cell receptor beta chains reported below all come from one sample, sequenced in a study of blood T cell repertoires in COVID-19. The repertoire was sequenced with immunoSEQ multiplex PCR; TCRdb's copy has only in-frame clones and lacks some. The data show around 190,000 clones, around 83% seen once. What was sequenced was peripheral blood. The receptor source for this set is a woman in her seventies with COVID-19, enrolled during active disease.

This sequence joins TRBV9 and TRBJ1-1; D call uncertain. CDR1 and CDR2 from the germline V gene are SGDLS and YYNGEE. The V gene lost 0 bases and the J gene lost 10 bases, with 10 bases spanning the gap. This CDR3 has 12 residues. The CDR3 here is CASSVVPGPAFF. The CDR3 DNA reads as TGTGCCAGCAGCGTAGTTCCGGGTCCAGCTTTCTTT.

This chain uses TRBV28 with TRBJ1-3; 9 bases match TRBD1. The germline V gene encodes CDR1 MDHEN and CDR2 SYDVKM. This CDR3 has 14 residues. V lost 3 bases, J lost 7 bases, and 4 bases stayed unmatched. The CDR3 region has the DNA TGTGCCAGCAGTTTCCCCGGACAGGGGAACACCATATATTTT. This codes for CASSFPGQGNTIYF.

CDR3 sequence: CASSSRTGVHNQPQHF. The DNA for the CDR3 is TGTGCCAGCAGTTCGAGGACGGGGGTCCACAATCAGCCCCAGCATTTT. The chain recombines TRBV28 with TRBJ1-5, with D perhaps matching TRBD1 (5 bases). CDR1 MDHEN and CDR2 SYDVKM come from the germline V gene. The CDR3 is 16 residues long. V was pared by 4 bases and J by 3 bases, with 16 bases between.

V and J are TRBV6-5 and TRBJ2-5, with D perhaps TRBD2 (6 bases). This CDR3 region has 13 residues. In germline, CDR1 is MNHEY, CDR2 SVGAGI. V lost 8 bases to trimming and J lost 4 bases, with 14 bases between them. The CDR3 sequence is CASVWDWGETQYF. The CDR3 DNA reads TGTGCCAGCGTGTGGGACTGGGGAGAGACCCAGTACTTC.

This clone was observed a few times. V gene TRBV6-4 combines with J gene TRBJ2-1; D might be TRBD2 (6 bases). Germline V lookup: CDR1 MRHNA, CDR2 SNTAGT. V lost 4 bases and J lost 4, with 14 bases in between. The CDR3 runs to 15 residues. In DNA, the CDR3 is TGTGCCAGCAGTGGTGTGGCAGGGACTTACAATGAGCAGTTCTTC. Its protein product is CASSGVAGTYNEQFF.

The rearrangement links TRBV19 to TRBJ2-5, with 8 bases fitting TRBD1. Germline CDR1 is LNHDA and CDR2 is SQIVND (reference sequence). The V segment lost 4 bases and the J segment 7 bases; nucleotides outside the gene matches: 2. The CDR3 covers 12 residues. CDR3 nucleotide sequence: TGTGCCAGTAGTACTACAGGGGGGACCCAGTACTTC. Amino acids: CASSTTGGTQYF.

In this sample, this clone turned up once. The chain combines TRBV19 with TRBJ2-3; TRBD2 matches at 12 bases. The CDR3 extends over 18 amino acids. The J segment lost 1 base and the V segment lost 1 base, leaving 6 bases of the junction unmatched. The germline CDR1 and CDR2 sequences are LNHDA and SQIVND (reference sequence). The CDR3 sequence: CASSIATSGRFRTDTQYF. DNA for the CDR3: TGTGCCAGTAGTATAGCTACTAGCGGGAGGTTCCGCACAGATACGCAGTATTTT.

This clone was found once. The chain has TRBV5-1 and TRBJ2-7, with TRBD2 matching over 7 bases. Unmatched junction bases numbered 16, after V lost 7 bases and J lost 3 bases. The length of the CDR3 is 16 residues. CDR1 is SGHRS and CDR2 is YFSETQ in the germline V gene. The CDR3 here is CASSITSAGPIYEQYF. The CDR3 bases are TGCGCCAGCTCAATTACTAGCGCAGGACCCATCTACGAGCAGTACTTC. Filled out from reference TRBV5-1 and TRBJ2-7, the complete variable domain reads KAGVTQTPRYLIKTRGQQVTLSCSPISGHRSVSWYQQTPGQGLQFLFEYFSETQRNKGNFPGRFSGRQFSNSRSEMNVSTLELGDSALYLCASSITSAGPIYEQYFGPGTRLTVT.

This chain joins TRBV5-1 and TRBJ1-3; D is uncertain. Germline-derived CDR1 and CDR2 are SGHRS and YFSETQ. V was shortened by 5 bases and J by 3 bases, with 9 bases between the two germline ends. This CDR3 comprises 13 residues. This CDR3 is CASREGSGNTIYF. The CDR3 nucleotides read TGCGCCAGCAGGGAAGGGAGTGGAAACACCATATATTTT.

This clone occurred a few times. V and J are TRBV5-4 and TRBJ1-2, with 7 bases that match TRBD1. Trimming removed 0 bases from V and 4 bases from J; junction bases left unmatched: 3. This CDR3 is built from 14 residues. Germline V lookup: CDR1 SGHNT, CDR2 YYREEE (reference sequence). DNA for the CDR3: TGTGCCAGCAGCTTGGGACAGGGCACCTATGGCTACACCTTC. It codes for CASSLGQGTYGYTF.

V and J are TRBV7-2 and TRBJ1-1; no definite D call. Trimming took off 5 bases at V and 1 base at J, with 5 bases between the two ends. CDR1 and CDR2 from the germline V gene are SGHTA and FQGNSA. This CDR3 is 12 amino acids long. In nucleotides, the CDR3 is TGTGCCAGCAGCACAAGGAACACTGAAGCTTTCTTT. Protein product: CASSTRNTEAFF.

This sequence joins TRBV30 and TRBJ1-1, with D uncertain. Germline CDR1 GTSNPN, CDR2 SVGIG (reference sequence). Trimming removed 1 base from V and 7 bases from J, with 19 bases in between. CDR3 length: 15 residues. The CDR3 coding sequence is TGTGCCTGGAGTGGTCGTGGCAGGCCAAAGGATGAAGCTTTCTTT. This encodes CAWSGRGRPKDEAFF.

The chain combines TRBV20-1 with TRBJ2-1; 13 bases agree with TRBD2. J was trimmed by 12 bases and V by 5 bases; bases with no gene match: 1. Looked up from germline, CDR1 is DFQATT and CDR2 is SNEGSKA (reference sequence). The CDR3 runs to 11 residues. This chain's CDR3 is CSAGLAGVQFF. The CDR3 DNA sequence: TGCAGTGCTGGACTAGCGGGAGTGCAGTTCTTC.

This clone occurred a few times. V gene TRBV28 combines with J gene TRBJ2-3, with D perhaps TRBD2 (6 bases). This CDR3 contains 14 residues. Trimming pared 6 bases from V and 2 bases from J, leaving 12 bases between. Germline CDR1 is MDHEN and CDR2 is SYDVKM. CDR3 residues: CASSRWTNTDTQYF. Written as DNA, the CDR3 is TGTGCCAGCAGCCGATGGACTAACACAGATACGCAGTATTTT.

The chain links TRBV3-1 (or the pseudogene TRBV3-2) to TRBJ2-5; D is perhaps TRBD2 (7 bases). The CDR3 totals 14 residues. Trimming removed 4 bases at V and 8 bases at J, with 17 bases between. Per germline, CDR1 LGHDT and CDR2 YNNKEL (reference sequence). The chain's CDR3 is CASSPDRRLATQYF. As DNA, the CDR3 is TGTGCCAGCAGCCCCGACAGGAGACTAGCTACCCAGTACTTC.

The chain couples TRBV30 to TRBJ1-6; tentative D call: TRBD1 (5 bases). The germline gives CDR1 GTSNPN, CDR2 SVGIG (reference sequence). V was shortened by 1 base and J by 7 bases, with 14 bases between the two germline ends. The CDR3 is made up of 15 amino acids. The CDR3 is CAWSATDRPNSPLHF. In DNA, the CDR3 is TGTGCCTGGAGTGCCACTGACAGACCGAATTCACCCCTCCACTTT.

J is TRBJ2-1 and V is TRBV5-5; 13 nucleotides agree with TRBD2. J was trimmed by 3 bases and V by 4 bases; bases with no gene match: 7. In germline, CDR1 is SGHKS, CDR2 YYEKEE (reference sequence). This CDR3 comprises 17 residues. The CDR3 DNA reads TGTGCCAGCAGCCCTGGGACTAGCGGGAACCGCTACAATGAGCAGTTCTTC. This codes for CASSPGTSGNRYNEQFF.

CDR3 in amino acids: CASSEESGGWTDTQYF. The CDR3 nucleotides read TGTGCCAGCAGTGAAGAGTCGGGAGGGTGGACAGATACGCAGTATTTT. This rearrangement joins TRBV6-1 to TRBJ2-3; 8 nucleotides match TRBD2. Germline V CDR1 and CDR2: MNHNS, SASEGT. After removal of 1 base from V and 3 bases from J, the junction contained 6 bases not matched to a gene. The CDR3 length is 16 residues.

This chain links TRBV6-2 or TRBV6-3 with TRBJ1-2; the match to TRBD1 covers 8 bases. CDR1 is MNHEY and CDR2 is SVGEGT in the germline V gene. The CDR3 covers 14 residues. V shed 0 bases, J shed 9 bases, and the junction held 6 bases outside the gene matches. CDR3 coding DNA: TGTGCCAGCAGTTACTCTGGCAGGGGGCTGAGCTACACCTTC. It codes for CASSYSGRGLSYTF.

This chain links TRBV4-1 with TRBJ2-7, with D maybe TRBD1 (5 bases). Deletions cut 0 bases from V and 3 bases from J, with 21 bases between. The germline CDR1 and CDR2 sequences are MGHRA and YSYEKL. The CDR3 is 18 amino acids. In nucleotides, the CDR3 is TGCGCCAGCAGCCAAGATTTCAGACAGCCCGCCGGTAACTACGAGCAGTACTTC. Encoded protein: CASSQDFRQPAGNYEQYF.

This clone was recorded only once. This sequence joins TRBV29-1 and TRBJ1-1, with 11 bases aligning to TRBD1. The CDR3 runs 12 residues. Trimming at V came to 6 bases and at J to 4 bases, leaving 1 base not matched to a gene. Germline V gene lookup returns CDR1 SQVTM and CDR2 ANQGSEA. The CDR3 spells CSVGQGATEAFF. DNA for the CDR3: TGCAGCGTCGGACAGGGGGCCACTGAAGCTTTCTTT.